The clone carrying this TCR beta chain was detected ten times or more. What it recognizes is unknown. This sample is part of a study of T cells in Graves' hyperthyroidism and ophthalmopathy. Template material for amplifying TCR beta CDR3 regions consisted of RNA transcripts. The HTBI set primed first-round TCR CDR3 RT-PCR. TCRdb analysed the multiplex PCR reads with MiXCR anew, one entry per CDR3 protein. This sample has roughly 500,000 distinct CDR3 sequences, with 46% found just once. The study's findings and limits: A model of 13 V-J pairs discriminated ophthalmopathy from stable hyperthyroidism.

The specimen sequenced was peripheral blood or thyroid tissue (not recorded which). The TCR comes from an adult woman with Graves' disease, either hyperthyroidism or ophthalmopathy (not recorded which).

The CDR3: CASSLLGGSGNYEQYF. The DNA for the CDR3 is TGTGCCAGCAGCTTACTTGGGGGTAGCGGTAACTACGAGCAGTACTTC. The rearrangement links TRBV7-6 to TRBJ2-7; a weak D match, TRBD2 (6 bases). V dropped 2 bases and J dropped 3 bases, with 17 bases sitting between them. The CDR3 spans 16 residues. The V gene's germline CDR1 is SGHVS and CDR2 FNYEAQ.